Sequencing of this T cell receptor (beta chain) was carried out in a study of shared clonotypes between healthy human individuals. Per germline, CDR1 MNHEY and CDR2 SVGAGI. CDR3 size: 14 residues. The germline V and J ends were trimmed by 5 bases and 0 bases, with 11 bases remaining between them. Study findings and constraints: Only blood underwent sampling, and tissue repertoires likely differ.

Remarks on this clone: Antigen unknown.

TCRdb's table, derived via immunoSEQ multiplex PCR, lists solely in-frame clones and lacks some. The table has about 610,000 clones, less than 98% seen once. The TCR was taken from a woman in her 30s in good health. The specimen sequenced was naive CD4+ T cells sorted from blood. Subset here: CD45RA+ positively selected. V and J are TRBV6-5 and TRBJ2-7; D might be TRBD1 (6 bases). The CDR3 protein is CASSKGESSYEQYF. Written as DNA, the CDR3 is TGTGCCAGCAGTAAGGGGGAGAGCTCCTACGAGCAGTACTTC.